Each of the 26 T cell receptor beta chains below was sequenced from the same sample in a study of blood T cells in healthy people across ages (dated by TCRdb to the mid-2010s). The receptor library was made with 5' RACE. TCRdb shows the sequencer as Illumina HiSeq 2500. A second roughly 7 to 12 cycle PCR used a sample-barcoded 5' primer and a J-beta primer mix. TCRdb's own reprocessing of the public reads used fastp at Q25 and MiXCR and kept productive beta chains. Rows merge per CDR3 protein into single entries with the most common DNA and genes. The sample table records over 500,000 distinct CDR3 sequences; roughly a quarter of these occur just once. The biggest ten clones account for over 3.5% of the sample. The sample also formed part of further work on T cells of mothers and their children.

The specimen sequenced was blood. The receptors were sampled from a boy between 2 and 10 years old in good health.

Many counts were recorded for this clonotype. The chain recombines TRBV29-1 with TRBJ1-5; TRBD1 matches at 10 bases. J gave up 3 bases and V 6 bases, and 2 bases lay outside the gene matches. The CDR3 loop spans 13 amino acids. Germline-derived CDR1 and CDR2 are SQVTM and ANQGSEA. Written as DNA, the CDR3 is TGCAGCGTGGGACAGGGGAACAATCAGCCCCAGCATTTT. This gives the protein CSVGQGNNQPQHF.

The rearrangement uses TRBV16 and TRBJ1-5, with D unresolved. The CDR3 is 15 amino acids. Germline assignment: CDR1 KGHSY and CDR2 FQNENV. The V end lost 0 bases, the J end lost 1 base, and 7 bases lay between the germline ends. The CDR3 DNA is TGTGCCAGCAGCCAATCTTGGCGAAGCAATCAGCCCCAGCATTTT. Translated, it gives CASSQSWRSNQPQHF.

This clonotype appeared a few times. The genes are TRBV7-9 and TRBJ2-1, with D possibly matching TRBD2 (6 bases). Germline loops: CDR1 SEHNR, CDR2 FQNEAQ (reference sequence). Trimming cost V 0 bases and J 4 bases, with 10 bases left between them. The CDR3 contains 15 residues. The CDR3 sequence is CASSLAIAGYNEQFF. The DNA for the CDR3 is TGTGCCAGCAGCTTAGCGATCGCGGGATACAATGAGCAGTTCTTC.

The chain employs TRBV29-1 and TRBJ2-3, with D perhaps being TRBD1 or TRBD2 (6 bases each). Trimming pared 8 bases from V and 6 bases from J, leaving 21 bases between. Germline CDR1 and CDR2: SQVTM and ANQGSEA. The length of the CDR3 is 14 residues. CDR3 nucleotide sequence: TGCAGCCTACAGGGAAGGGGGGTAGGGGATACGCAGTATTTT. Protein: CSLQGRGVGDTQYF.

This clonotype was observed at least ten times. This chain connects TRBV10-3 to TRBJ2-7; D gene uncertain. Trimming shortened V by 4 bases and J by 0 bases, and 4 bases separated the two germline ends. Germline V lookup: CDR1 ENHRY, CDR2 SYGVKD. CDR3 length: 12 amino acids. The CDR3, as DNA: TGTGCCATCAGTGGTAGCTCCTACGAGCAGTACTTC. Protein sequence: CAISGSSYEQYF.

The V gene is TRBV12-5, the J gene TRBJ2-5; perhaps TRBD2 as D (6 bases). Trimming shortened V by 6 bases and J by 2 bases, and 22 bases separated the two germline ends. CDR1 and CDR2 (germline): LGHNT, FRNRAP. The CDR3 is 17 amino acids. This chain's CDR3 is CASGIEWRGLIQETQYF. CDR3 sequence (DNA): TGTGCTAGTGGAATTGAGTGGCGGGGACTCATTCAAGAGACCCAGTACTTC.

The chain employs TRBV7-9 and TRBJ1-2; TRBD1 matches 7 bases. Germline V CDR1 and CDR2: SEHNR, FQNEAQ (reference sequence). J gave up 9 bases and V 6 bases, and 7 bases lay outside the gene matches. The CDR3 is 12 amino acids. The CDR3 sequence: CASRRDSPSYTF. The CDR3 DNA follows: TGTGCCAGCAGACGGGACAGTCCTAGCTACACCTTC.

The chain joins TRBV4-3 to TRBJ2-7; TRBD1 matches at 7 bases. The CDR3 spans 15 residues. The germline CDR1 and CDR2 sequences are LGHNA and YSLEER. After removal of 1 base from V and 7 bases from J, the junction contained 10 bases not matched to a gene. CDR3 in DNA: TGCGCCAGCAGCCAAGCCCTAGGAACAGGGGAGGAGCAGTACTTC. It codes for CASSQALGTGEEQYF.

This clonotype was seen a handful of times. The chain uses TRBV29-1 and TRBJ2-7, with D possibly matching TRBD1 (6 bases). V was clipped by 3 bases and J by 3 bases, with 12 bases between them. CDR1 is SQVTM, CDR2 ANQGSEA, per germline. The CDR3 loop spans 13 amino acids. The CDR3, as DNA: TGCAGCGTTGAGGGGGCGACCCGCTACGAGCAGTACTTC. The encoded protein is CSVEGATRYEQYF.

This clonotype was counted a few times. This chain joins TRBV7-9 and TRBJ2-5; no definite D call. The J call may be in error: the DNA end matches TRBJ2-1 better. The germline V gene has CDR1 SEHNR and CDR2 FQNEAQ (reference sequence). This CDR3 has 14 amino acids. Here the CDR3 DNA reads TGTGCCAGCAGCTCGCGGATGCCCTACAATGAGCAGTTCTTC. As protein: CASSSRMPYNEQFF.

This clonotype is a singleton in its sample. The V call is TRBV27, the J call TRBJ2-7; a weak D match, TRBD1 (6 bases). CDR1 is MNHEY and CDR2 is SMNVEV in the germline V gene (reference sequence). The CDR3 sequence is 14 residues long. V was clipped by 4 bases and J by 0 bases, with 10 bases between them. CDR3 in amino acids: CASSWAGASYEQYF. CDR3 sequence (DNA): TGTGCCAGCAGTTGGGCAGGGGCCTCCTACGAGCAGTACTTC.

CDR3 amino acids: CASSESLRLAGGNEQFF. CDR3 coding DNA: TGCGCCAGCAGTGAGTCTTTGAGACTAGCGGGGGGCAATGAGCAGTTCTTC. The chain joins TRBV10-1 to TRBJ2-5; 13 nucleotides agree with TRBD2. The DNA end is a closer match to TRBJ2-1, so the J assignment may be wrong. The germline gives CDR1 WNHNN, CDR2 SYGVQD (reference sequence). This CDR3 region has 17 residues.

This clonotype was picked up a small number of times. V usage is TRBV7-2 and J usage is TRBJ2-5; a possible D gene is TRBD1 (6 bases). The V end lost 2 bases, the J end lost 7 bases, and 11 bases lay between the germline ends. The CDR3 consists of 13 residues. The germline V gene has CDR1 SGHTA and CDR2 FQGNSA. The CDR3 nucleotides are TGTGCCAGCAGCTTAAAAGCCAGGGGGACCCAGTACTTC. It codes for CASSLKARGTQYF.

The chain carries TRBV14 and TRBJ1-1; 9 bases are shared with TRBD1. CDR1 is SGHDN and CDR2 is FVKESK in the germline V gene. The ends lost 4 bases at V and 3 bases at J; junction bases unmatched: 9. The CDR3 totals 16 residues. The CDR3 DNA reads as TGTGCCAGCAGCCCCTGGGGGACAGGGAGGGACACTGAAGCTTTCTTT. This codes for CASSPWGTGRDTEAFF.

This clonotype appeared a few times. The chain links TRBV3-1 to TRBJ2-1; a possible D gene is TRBD2 (5 bases). This CDR3 has 14 amino acids. Germline-derived CDR1 and CDR2 are LGHDT and YNNKEL (reference sequence). V was cut by 1 base and J by 8 bases, with 12 bases left in between. The CDR3 is CASSQVGLAHEQFF. CDR3 sequence (DNA): TGTGCCAGCAGCCAAGTGGGTCTAGCCCATGAGCAGTTCTTC.

The chain recombines TRBV30 with TRBJ1-1; D is unclear. In germline, CDR1 is GTSNPN, CDR2 SVGIG (reference sequence). The CDR3 length is 14 residues. V was pared by 0 bases and J by 0 bases, with 8 bases between. The CDR3 region has the DNA TGTGCCTGGAGTGTACCCAGCCTGAACACTGAAGCTTTCTTT. Its protein product is CAWSVPSLNTEAFF.

This clonotype was found a few times. The J gene is TRBJ2-1, the V gene TRBV13, with D possibly matching TRBD2 (5 bases). Trimming stripped 2 bases from V and 3 bases from J, with 8 bases between. Per germline, CDR1 PRHDT and CDR2 FYEKMQ (reference sequence). The CDR3 has 14 amino acids. The CDR3 region is CASSLTRGYNEQFF. The CDR3 DNA sequence: TGTGCCAGCAGCTTAACTCGGGGCTACAATGAGCAGTTCTTC.

This clonotype was seen only a few times. V usage is TRBV29-1 and J usage is TRBJ2-5, with 8 bases identical to TRBD2. Judging by the DNA end, TRBJ2-1 fits better; the J call may be wrong. The CDR3 runs to 14 residues. CDR1 is SQVTM and CDR2 is ANQGSEA in the germline V gene. The CDR3 DNA sequence: TGCAGCGTTGGACCTAGCGGGTTTTACAATGAGCAGTTCTTC. This encodes CSVGPSGFYNEQFF.

In its sample, this clonotype was seen a few times. The chain uses TRBV5-1 and TRBJ1-4; tentatively, D is TRBD1 (6 bases). V dropped 2 bases and J dropped 5 bases, with 10 bases sitting between them. The CDR3 length is 14 residues. Germline-derived CDR1 and CDR2 are SGHRS and YFSETQ. This chain's CDR3 is CASSLTQGNEKLFF. The CDR3, as DNA: TGCGCCAGCAGCTTAACACAGGGAAATGAAAAACTGTTTTTT.

The chain has TRBV5-1 and TRBJ1-1; D uncertain. The ends were cut back, 0 bases at V and 3 bases at J, with 6 bases in the middle. The CDR3 has 13 amino acids. Germline V gene sequence: CDR1 SGHRS, CDR2 YFSETQ. DNA for the CDR3: TGCGCCAGCAGCTTGGACACTGACACTGAAGCTTTCTTT. The encoded protein is CASSLDTDTEAFF.

This clonotype was detected a few times. The chain recombines TRBV5-1 with TRBJ1-2, with D uncertain. CDR1 and CDR2 (germline): SGHRS, YFSETQ. V gave up 0 bases and J gave up 5 bases, with 20 bases separating them. The CDR3 runs 17 residues. The CDR3 nucleotides are TGCGCCAGCAGCTTGGCCGGCTGGAGAAAGGGATCTTATGGCTACACCTTC. Protein sequence: CASSLAGWRKGSYGYTF.

This clonotype was seen once. This chain connects TRBV9 to TRBJ2-5; unclear D gene. Trimming took 3 bases from V and 1 from J, leaving 16 bases between them. The CDR3 runs 16 residues. CDR1 is SGDLS, CDR2 YYNGEE, per germline. This CDR3 is CASSAQPTPPQETQYF. Here the CDR3 DNA reads TGTGCCAGCAGCGCCCAACCTACTCCTCCCCAAGAGACCCAGTACTTC.

This clonotype has more than one count but fewer than ten. The chain carries TRBV2 and TRBJ2-4; no clear D. Germline assignment: CDR1 SNHLY and CDR2 FYNNEI. The CDR3 runs to 11 residues. V shed 3 bases and J shed 7 bases, with 4 bases lying between them. The CDR3 DNA reads as TGTGCCAGCAGTGAGGTTAACATTCAGTACTTC. Its protein is CASSEVNIQYF. Full variable domain (rest looked up from reference TRBV2 and TRBJ2-4): EPEVTQTPSHQVTQMGQEVILRCVPISNHLYFYWYRQILGQKVEFLVSFYNNEISEKSEIFDDQFSVERPDGSNFTLKIRSTKLEDSAMYFCASSEVNIQYFGAGTRLSVL.

The chain links TRBV18 to TRBJ1-4, with unresolved D. Trimming took 2 bases from V and 8 from J, leaving 12 bases between them. CDR1 is KGHSH, CDR2 LQKENI, per germline. This CDR3 is 14 amino acids long. In DNA form, the CDR3 reads TGTGCCAGCTCACCAGGGAAGACGAGGGAAAAACTGTTTTTT. Amino acid sequence: CASSPGKTREKLFF.

The V call is TRBV9, the J call TRBJ2-1, with 7 bases lining up with TRBD1. The germline V gene has CDR1 SGDLS and CDR2 YYNGEE. V was pared by 0 bases and J by 6 bases, with 9 bases of the junction left unmatched. This CDR3 has 16 residues. The CDR3 loop is CASSVAGQGVANEQFF. CDR3 bases: TGTGCCAGCAGCGTAGCTGGGCAGGGGGTGGCCAATGAGCAGTTCTTC.

Only a few counts were recorded for this clonotype. The V gene is TRBV29-1, the J gene TRBJ2-4; weak D call: TRBD2 (6 bases). The CDR3 is 13 residues long. Looked up from germline, CDR1 is SQVTM and CDR2 is ANQGSEA. V lost 7 bases to trimming and J lost 8 bases, with 18 bases between them. CDR3 bases: TGCAGCGCCGAGGGACCGACTAGAGACATTCAGTACTTC. Translated, it gives CSAEGPTRDIQYF.